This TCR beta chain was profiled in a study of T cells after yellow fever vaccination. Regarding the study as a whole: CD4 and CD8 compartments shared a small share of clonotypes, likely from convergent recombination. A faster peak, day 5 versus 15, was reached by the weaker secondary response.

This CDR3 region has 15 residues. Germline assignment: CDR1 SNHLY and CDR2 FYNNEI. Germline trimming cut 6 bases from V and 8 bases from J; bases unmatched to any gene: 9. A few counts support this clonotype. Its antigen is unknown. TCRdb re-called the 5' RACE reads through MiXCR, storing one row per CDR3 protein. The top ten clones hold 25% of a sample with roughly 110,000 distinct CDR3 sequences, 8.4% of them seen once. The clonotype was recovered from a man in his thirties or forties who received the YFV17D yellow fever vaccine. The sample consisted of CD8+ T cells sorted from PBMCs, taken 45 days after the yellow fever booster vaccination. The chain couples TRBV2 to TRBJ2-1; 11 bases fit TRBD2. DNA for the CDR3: TGTGCCAGCAGCCTGTCTAGCGGGAGGTCCTATGAGCAGTTCTTC. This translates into CASSLSSGRSYEQFF.